These T cell receptor beta chains were read from a single sample in a study of T cell responses to AZD1222 COVID-19 vaccine. Sequencing used immunoSEQ multiplex PCR; TCRdb keeps in-frame clones, though not all of them. The profile shows 130,000 or so clones, about 90% of them singletons. The material sequenced was peripheral blood, taken 28 days after the second dose of the MenACWY control vaccine. Every receptor here comes from an adult who received the MenACWY meningococcal vaccine as a control. Each CDR3 is given with its conserved first and last residue. D genes are given only for firm matches. Expanded clones get a size class; other rows say once, few or many, or leave the size out.

DNA | CDR3 | size | J | V | D
TGTGCCAGCAGCTTTGGAGAGACCCAGTACTTC | CASSFGETQYF | . | TRBJ2-5 | TRBV5-8 | .
TGTGCCAGCAGCGTCCAACTTGGGCCCCCAGATACGCAGTATTTT | CASSVQLGPPDTQYF | . | TRBJ2-3 | TRBV9 | .
TGTGCCAGCAGCCCGGGACTAGCGACAGATACGCAGTATTTT | CASSPGLATDTQYF | . | TRBJ2-3 | TRBV7-9 | TRBD2
TGTGCCACCAGCAGAGTGGCAGGGTCGGGCTCCTACGAGCAGTACTTC | CATSRVAGSGSYEQYF | . | TRBJ2-7 | TRBV15 | .
TGCAGCGGTGGGGGGTTATCTAACTATGGCTACACCTTC | CSGGGLSNYGYTF | . | TRBJ1-2 | TRBV29-1 | .
TGTGCCAGTAGCCCCGACAGAAAAGAGACCCAGTACTTC | CASSPDRKETQYF | . | TRBJ2-5 | TRBV19 | .
TGTGCCAGCAGCTTAGCGGGGGTCACAGATACGCAGTATTTT | CASSLAGVTDTQYF | . | TRBJ2-3 | TRBV7-9 | .
TGTGCCAGCAGTTGGGACAGGGATTATAATTCACCCCTCCACTTT | CASSWDRDYNSPLHF | . | TRBJ1-6 | TRBV6-5 | TRBD1
TGTGCCAGCAGTGAAGCCCCGACAGGGTGGGGTGAAAAACTGTTTTTT | CASSEAPTGWGEKLFF | . | TRBJ1-4 | TRBV6-1 | TRBD1
TGTGCCAGCAGCCGCCCCCCAACTAATGAAAAACTGTTTTTT | CASSRPPTNEKLFF | . | TRBJ1-4 | TRBV11-2 | .
TGTGCCAGCAGTGAAGCTGTATACGAGCAGTACTTC | CASSEAVYEQYF | . | TRBJ2-7 | TRBV6-1 | .
TGTGCCAGCAGCTTGGGTAGGAACACTGAAGCTTTCTTT | CASSLGRNTEAFF | . | TRBJ1-1 | TRBV14 | .
TGTGCCAGCAGCCAAGAGATCATTGAAGAGACCCAGTACTTC | CASSQEIIEETQYF | once | TRBJ2-5 | TRBV3-1/TRBV3-2 | .
TGTGCCAGCAGCCTGACAGGGTTGAACACCGGGGAGCTGTTTTTT | CASSLTGLNTGELFF | . | TRBJ2-2 | TRBV28 | TRBD1
TGTGCCAGCAAGCGGGACAGCAATCAGCCCCAGCATTTT | CASKRDSNQPQHF | . | TRBJ1-5 | TRBV2 | .
TGTGCCAGCAGCCCCAGAAGGGGCGGGTCACCCCTCCACTTT | CASSPRRGGSPLHF | . | TRBJ1-6 | TRBV7-2 | .
TGTGCCAGCAGGCAAAACAGGGAGAACACTGAAGCTTTCTTT | CASRQNRENTEAFF | few | TRBJ1-1 | TRBV27 | .
TGTGCCAGCAGCAGAGGACAGGGGGCGGTCTACGAGCAGTACTTC | CASSRGQGAVYEQYF | . | TRBJ2-7 | TRBV7-9 | TRBD1
TGTGCCAGTAGTATTCTAGGGACTAGGGATGAGCAGTTCTTC | CASSILGTRDEQFF | . | TRBJ2-1 | TRBV19 | TRBD2
TGTGCCAGCAGCCAAGCCAAGACTAGCTTCAGCACAGATACGCAGTATTTT | CASSQAKTSFSTDTQYF | . | TRBJ2-3 | TRBV3-1/TRBV3-2 | TRBD2
TGTGCCAGCAGCTCGGTGACAACCGGCAATCAGCCCCAGCATTTT | CASSSVTTGNQPQHF | . | TRBJ1-5 | TRBV28 | .
TGTGCTAGTGGTTCCGACAGCTATGGCTACACCTTC | CASGSDSYGYTF | . | TRBJ1-2 | TRBV12-5 | .
TGTGCCAGCAGTTTGGGAATGACGGCAGATACGCAGTATTTT | CASSLGMTADTQYF | . | TRBJ2-3 | TRBV28 | .
TGTGCCAGTGAGGGACTACTGAACACCGGGGAGCTGTTTTTT | CASEGLLNTGELFF | . | TRBJ2-2 | TRBV19 | TRBD2
TGTGCCATCAGTGAAATCGGGACTGAAGCTTTCTTT | CAISEIGTEAFF | once | TRBJ1-1 | TRBV10-3 | .
TGTGCCAGCAGTTCGAATTTCAGGGGCGACGAGCAGTACTTC | CASSSNFRGDEQYF | . | TRBJ2-7 | TRBV6-2/TRBV6-3 | .